Sequencing of this T cell receptor (beta chain) was carried out in a study of T cell changes during pregnancy in multiple sclerosis. Profiled with immunoSEQ multiplex PCR; TCRdb holds only in-frame clones, not every one. The data contain 55,000 to 65,000 clones, roughly 92% of them singletons. The CDR3 sequence is 16 residues long. Germline V gene sequence: CDR1 SGHKS, CDR2 YYEKEE (reference sequence). V was cut by 0 bases and J by 0 bases, with 10 bases left in between. The receptor's source is a female donor with multiple sclerosis, enrolled in a pregnancy study. V gene TRBV5-5 combines with J gene TRBJ2-1; TRBD1 is a possible D gene (5 bases). The sample was peripheral blood, taken in the second trimester of pregnancy. The CDR3 coding sequence is TGTGCCAGCAGCTTGGGACAGTCCAGCTCCTACAATGAGCAGTTCTTC. This codes for CASSLGQSSSYNEQFF.